These 29 T cell receptor beta chains originate from one sample sequenced in a study of T cells in Graves' hyperthyroidism and ophthalmopathy. TCR beta CDR3 regions were amplified from RNA. A set of HTBI primers served as the primers for a first-round RT-PCR of the TCR CDR3. TCRdb used MiXCR to reprocess the multiplex PCR reads, holding one entry per CDR3 protein. The sample carries some 550,000 distinct CDR3 sequences, approximately 16% recorded once. Specimen: blood. The source is a woman in her forties with Graves' ophthalmopathy.

In its sample, this clonotype was seen a few times. The chain links TRBV20-1 to TRBJ2-1, with D perhaps being TRBD1 or TRBD2 (5 bases each). This CDR3 contains 14 residues. V lost 2 bases and J 2 bases, leaving 10 bases between the germline ends. The germline V gene has CDR1 DFQATT and CDR2 SNEGSKA (reference sequence). CDR3 nucleotides: TGCAGTGCTAGACAACCGGGACCCTACAATGAGCAGTTCTTC. This encodes CSARQPGPYNEQFF.

This clonotype was counted ten times or more. This chain joins TRBV2 and TRBJ2-1; 10 bases map to TRBD1. The germline V gene encodes CDR1 SNHLY and CDR2 FYNNEI. J gave up 8 bases and V 7 bases, and 11 bases lay outside the gene matches. The CDR3 is made up of 15 amino acids. CDR3 in DNA: TGTGCCAGCACCTCCTTGGGACAGGGGTTCGATGAGCAGTTCTTC. It specifies CASTSLGQGFDEQFF. Using reference TRBV2 and TRBJ2-1 for the parts outside the CDR3, the full variable domain is EPEVTQTPSHQVTQMGQEVILRCVPISNHLYFYWYRQILGQKVEFLVSFYNNEISEKSEIFDDQFSVERPDGSNFTLKIRSTKLEDSAMYFCASTSLGQGFDEQFFGPGTRLTVL.

The chain carries TRBV7-9 and TRBJ2-7; TRBD1 might be the D (7 bases). Germline CDR1 reads SEHNR; CDR2 reads FQNEAQ (reference sequence). The CDR3 totals 15 residues. The V end lost 5 bases, the J end lost 1 base, and 15 bases lay between the germline ends. The CDR3 sequence is CASSPGGTISYEQYF. CDR3 DNA sequence: TGTGCCAGCAGCCCAGGGGGGACAATTTCCTACGAGCAGTACTTC.

This clonotype showed up many times. The chain joins TRBV2 to TRBJ2-7, with D possibly being TRBD1 or TRBD2 (5 bases each). The CDR3 sequence is 14 residues long. Trimming removed 2 bases at V and 7 bases at J, with 15 bases between. The germline gives CDR1 SNHLY, CDR2 FYNNEI. The CDR3 coding sequence is TGTGCCAGCAGTGAAATGATGGGGGAAAATGAGCAGTACTTC. Protein sequence: CASSEMMGENEQYF. The full variable domain, its missing parts supplied by reference TRBV2 and TRBJ2-7, is EPEVTQTPSHQVTQMGQEVILRCVPISNHLYFYWYRQILGQKVEFLVSFYNNEISEKSEIFDDQFSVERPDGSNFTLKIRSTKLEDSAMYFCASSEMMGENEQYFGPGTRLTVT.

This clonotype was seen repeatedly, ten times or more. The genes are TRBV2 and TRBJ1-1, with D possibly being TRBD1 (5 bases). V lost 6 bases to trimming and J lost 6 bases, with 17 bases between them. This CDR3 comprises 14 residues. Germline assignment: CDR1 SNHLY and CDR2 FYNNEI. CDR3 nucleotides: TGTGCCAGCAGCATCCGACAGATGAATCCTGAAGCTTTCTTT. Protein sequence: CASSIRQMNPEAFF.

This clonotype occurred many times. The chain is built from TRBV10-1 and TRBJ2-2, with no clear D. The V end lost 4 bases, the J end lost 5 bases, and 8 bases lay between the germline ends. Germline V gene lookup returns CDR1 WNHNN and CDR2 SYGVQD (reference sequence). CDR3 length: 13 amino acids. CDR3 amino acids: CASSATETGELFF. The CDR3 region has the DNA TGCGCCAGCAGTGCCACGGAGACCGGGGAGCTGTTTTTT.

This clonotype was seen many times. This chain uses TRBV11-2 with TRBJ2-3, with D perhaps matching TRBD2 (6 bases). The CDR3 runs to 14 residues. Germline CDR1 and CDR2: SGHAT and FQNNGV. The V end lost 5 bases, the J end lost 2 bases, and 11 bases lay between the germline ends. The DNA of the CDR3 is TGTGCCAGCAGCAGGGACTTTGACACAGATACGCAGTATTTT. It codes for CASSRDFDTDTQYF.

This clonotype has a handful of counts. The rearrangement links TRBV7-9 to TRBJ2-5, with D unclear. Germline V gene lookup returns CDR1 SEHNR and CDR2 FQNEAQ (reference sequence). The CDR3 is 13 residues long. Trimming pared 3 bases from V and 2 bases from J, leaving 7 bases between. CDR3 DNA: TGTGCCAGCAGCTTTGCGGTACAAGAGACCCAGTACTTC. It is translated as CASSFAVQETQYF.

In this sample, this clonotype turned up a few times. This chain uses TRBV20-1 with TRBJ1-2, with a tentative D call TRBD1 (6 bases). The CDR3 has 14 amino acids. V shed 1 base and J shed 5 bases, with 14 bases lying between them. The germline CDR1 and CDR2 sequences are DFQATT and SNEGSKA (reference sequence). The DNA of the CDR3 is TGCAGTGCTAGAGCCCAGACAGGATCTTATGGCTACACCTTC. It codes for CSARAQTGSYGYTF.

This clonotype was detected ten times or more. The chain links TRBV18 to TRBJ2-5; D is unclear. Deletions cut 3 bases from V and 5 bases from J, with 10 bases between. The V gene's germline CDR1 is KGHSH and CDR2 LQKENI. The CDR3 spans 13 residues. CDR3 residues: CASSPRSGETQYF. CDR3 in DNA: TGTGCCAGCTCACCGAGGTCCGGGGAGACCCAGTACTTC.

The rearrangement joins TRBV19 to TRBJ1-2, with D unresolved. The CDR3 has 13 amino acids. Trimming shortened V by 2 bases and J by 8 bases, and 12 bases separated the two germline ends. Looked up from germline, CDR1 is LNHDA and CDR2 is SQIVND (reference sequence). Here the CDR3 DNA reads TGTGCCAGTAGTATATCCACTTTGGACGGCTACACCTTC. As protein: CASSISTLDGYTF. Drawing the rest from reference TRBV19 and TRBJ1-2, the complete variable domain is DGGITQSPKYLFRKEGQNVTLSCEQNLNHDAMYWYRQDPGQGLRLIYYSQIVNDFQKGDIAEGYSVSREKKESFPLTVTSAQKNPTAFYLCASSISTLDGYTFGSGTRLTVV.

This clonotype was counted between two and nine times. In DNA form, the CDR3 reads TGTGCCAGCAGTGATCTTGCGAGGGATTACGAGCAGTACTTC. Protein sequence: CASSDLARDYEQYF. The J gene is TRBJ2-7, the V gene TRBV2; D perhaps matches TRBD2 (5 bases). The germline gives CDR1 SNHLY, CDR2 FYNNEI. The CDR3 totals 14 residues. Deletions cut 3 bases from V and 4 bases from J, with 13 bases between. The complete variable domain, with remaining parts taken from reference TRBV2 and TRBJ2-7, reads EPEVTQTPSHQVTQMGQEVILRCVPISNHLYFYWYRQILGQKVEFLVSFYNNEISEKSEIFDDQFSVERPDGSNFTLKIRSTKLEDSAMYFCASSDLARDYEQYFGPGTRLTVT.

The rearrangement uses TRBV5-1 and TRBJ2-2; a possible D gene is TRBD2 (5 bases). This CDR3 region has 14 residues. Per the germline V gene, CDR1 is SGHRS and CDR2 is YFSETQ. Trimming removed 4 bases at V and 3 bases at J, with 10 bases between. The CDR3 nucleotides read TGCGCCAGCAGCCCCAGCGGAGACACCGGGGAGCTGTTTTTT. It codes for CASSPSGDTGELFF.

The chain joins TRBV7-9 to TRBJ1-1; TRBD1 agrees at 7 bases. Germline CDR1 SEHNR, CDR2 FQNEAQ (reference sequence). V was clipped by 5 bases and J by 7 bases; unmatched bases: 10. The CDR3 is 14 residues long. CDR3 residues: CASSPPEGAIEAFF. The CDR3 DNA sequence: TGTGCCAGCAGCCCTCCCGAGGGGGCTATTGAAGCTTTCTTT.

The CDR3: CSVSPPNYGYTF. CDR3 sequence (DNA): TGCAGCGTTTCACCACCAAACTATGGCTACACCTTC. V gene TRBV29-1 combines with J gene TRBJ1-2, with D unclear. Looked up from germline, CDR1 is SQVTM and CDR2 is ANQGSEA. Deletions cut 5 bases from V and 2 bases from J, with 9 bases between. CDR3 size: 12 residues.

The sample holds a few counts of this clonotype. V gene TRBV2 combines with J gene TRBJ1-1, with a possible D match to TRBD1 (6 bases). V was trimmed by 7 bases and J by 4 bases, leaving 13 bases between them. This CDR3 has 13 amino acids. Per germline, CDR1 SNHLY and CDR2 FYNNEI. The chain's CDR3 is CASNREVGTEAFF. For the CDR3, the DNA is TGTGCCAGCAACAGGGAGGTGGGCACTGAAGCTTTCTTT.

This chain connects TRBV2 to TRBJ2-7, with TRBD2 matching over 11 bases. There are 13 residues in the CDR3. Germline V gene sequence: CDR1 SNHLY, CDR2 FYNNEI. J was trimmed by 9 bases and V by 7 bases; bases with no gene match: 8. CDR3 DNA: TGTGCCAGCACGGGGGGTGGACTAGCGGGGCAGTACTTC. Encoded protein: CASTGGGLAGQYF.

This chain uses TRBV30 with TRBJ1-6; the D gene is possibly TRBD1 (5 bases). The CDR3 sequence is 13 residues long. Trimming took 4 bases from V and 7 from J, leaving 11 bases between them. In germline, CDR1 is GTSNPN, CDR2 SVGIG (reference sequence). The CDR3 sequence is CAWNRDLNSPLHF. The CDR3 DNA reads as TGTGCCTGGAACCGGGACTTAAATTCACCCCTCCACTTT. The variable domain in full, completed from reference TRBV30 and TRBJ1-6, reads SQTIHQWPATLVQPVGSPLSLECTVEGTSNPNLYWYRQAAGRGLQLLFYSVGIGQISSEVPQNLSASRPQDRQFILSSKKLLLSDSGFYLCAWNRDLNSPLHFGNGTRLTVT.

This chain uses TRBV11-2 with TRBJ2-3, with unresolved D. The V end lost 6 bases, the J end lost 2 bases, and 21 bases lay between the germline ends. Germline values: CDR1 SGHAT, CDR2 FQNNGV. The length of the CDR3 is 17 residues. Here the CDR3 reads CASRPQLGPASTDTQYF. CDR3 in DNA: TGTGCCAGCAGACCCCAGTTAGGCCCGGCTTCCACAGATACGCAGTATTTT.

The rearrangement links TRBV4-1 to TRBJ1-5; D may be TRBD1 (5 bases). V lost 1 base, J lost 2 bases, and 12 bases lay in between. From germline, CDR1 is MGHRA and CDR2 YSYEKL. The CDR3 has 16 residues. For the CDR3, the DNA is TGCGCCAGCAGCCAAGCCGGCCAGGGCGGCAATCAGCCCCAGCATTTT. Translation: CASSQAGQGGNQPQHF.

This clonotype was seen many times. The DNA for the CDR3 is TGTGCCAGCAGTTTTCGGGAGCCTAACACAGATACGCAGTATTTT. Its protein product is CASSFREPNTDTQYF. The genes are TRBV27 and TRBJ2-3; tentative D call: TRBD2 (6 bases). The CDR3 loop spans 15 amino acids. The V gene lost 3 bases and the J gene lost 2 bases, with 12 bases spanning the gap. The germline V gene has CDR1 MNHEY and CDR2 SMNVEV (reference sequence).

The chain uses TRBV7-9 and TRBJ1-5; D is ambiguous. Germline lookup yields CDR1 SEHNR and CDR2 FQNEAQ (reference sequence). CDR3 length: 13 residues. V lost 4 bases, J lost 6 bases, and 10 bases lay in between. CDR3 bases: TGTGCCAGCAGCTCATCCACGTTTCAGCCCCAGCATTTT. Translated: CASSSSTFQPQHF.

The CDR3 is CASSYGGFGTEAFF. The CDR3, as DNA: TGTGCCAGCAGTTACGGGGGATTCGGCACTGAAGCTTTCTTT. The chain employs TRBV6-1 and TRBJ1-1, with a possible D match to TRBD1 (5 bases). The CDR3 totals 14 residues. V lost 5 bases, J lost 4 bases, and 14 bases lay in between. CDR1 and CDR2 (germline): MNHNS, SASEGT.

J is TRBJ2-3 and V is TRBV5-1; 8 bases agree with TRBD2. The germline V gene encodes CDR1 SGHRS and CDR2 YFSETQ. This CDR3 has 15 amino acids. Germline trimming cut 1 base from V and 4 bases from J; bases unmatched to any gene: 5. CDR3 protein: CASSLTGGPADTQYF. The CDR3, as DNA: TGCGCCAGCAGCTTGACGGGGGGGCCCGCAGATACGCAGTATTTT.

This clonotype has more than one count but fewer than ten. This chain uses TRBV30 with TRBJ1-1; 7 bases are a match to TRBD1. The CDR3 has 12 amino acids. In germline, CDR1 is GTSNPN, CDR2 SVGIG (reference sequence). V shed 2 bases and J 6 bases; nucleotides not matched to a gene: 3. The CDR3 region is CAWSQGGPEAFF. DNA for the CDR3: TGTGCCTGGAGTCAAGGGGGCCCTGAAGCTTTCTTT.

In the case of this clonotype: A much larger clonotype is one base distant, so this may be a read error. The V and J genes are TRBV6-2 or TRBV6-3 and TRBJ2-1, with D possibly called TRBD1 or TRBD2 (5 bases each). There are 14 residues in the CDR3. CDR1 is MNHEY and CDR2 is SVGEGT in the germline V gene. The CDR3 nucleotides read TGTACCAGCAGACGACACGGGGCGCCCAATGAGCAGTTCTTC. This codes for CTSRRHGAPNEQFF.

The sample holds a few counts of this clonotype. Here the CDR3 reads CASSARGSGNTIYF. CDR3 DNA: TGTGCCAGCAGTGCGCGAGGCTCTGGAAACACCATATATTTT. The chain carries TRBV7-8 and TRBJ1-3; no reliable D call. Per germline, CDR1 SGHVS and CDR2 FQNEAQ. The V end lost 6 bases, the J end lost 0 bases, and 9 bases lay between the germline ends. The CDR3 is made up of 14 amino acids.

The chain couples TRBV20-1 to TRBJ2-5; 7 bases are a match to TRBD2. Germline CDR1 is DFQATT and CDR2 is SNEGSKA (reference sequence). The CDR3 is 13 residues long. V shed 4 bases and J 7 bases; nucleotides not matched to a gene: 9. In DNA form, the CDR3 reads TGCAGTGCTACGTCGGCGGGAGTGGCGACCCAGTACTTC. Encoded protein: CSATSAGVATQYF.

This clonotype was recorded at least ten times. The gene calls are TRBV28 and TRBJ2-5; D is possibly TRBD1 (5 bases). Germline V gene sequence: CDR1 MDHEN, CDR2 SYDVKM. With 3 bases removed from V and 4 bases from J, the gap between germline ends came to 12 bases. The CDR3 has 14 residues. The CDR3 sequence: CASSFQGGVETQYF. CDR3 DNA sequence: TGTGCCAGCAGTTTTCAGGGTGGGGTAGAGACCCAGTACTTC.